The 31 T cell receptor beta chains reported below all come from one sample, sequenced in a study of blood T cell repertoires in COVID-19. TCRdb's copy holds only in-frame clones and misses some; the assay was immunoSEQ multiplex PCR. Counted here are 95,000 to 150,000 clones, 75% to 90% occurring once; the ten biggest clones make up around 30%. The sequenced material came from peripheral blood. The receptors were sampled from a man between 65 and 85 years old with active or convalescent COVID-19.

As concerns this clone: The same CDR3 is also encoded by other DNA sequences in this sample. V is TRBV7-2 and J is TRBJ1-2; D is perhaps TRBD1 (6 bases). Germline V gives CDR1 SGHTA, CDR2 FQGNSA. Deletions cut 1 base from V and 1 base from J, with 7 bases between. The CDR3 covers 14 residues. In DNA, the CDR3 is TGTGCCAGCAGCTTAGACAGGGTTAACTATGGCTACACCTTC. Its protein product is CASSLDRVNYGYTF.

The V and J genes are TRBV24-1 and TRBJ2-5; a weak D match, TRBD2 (6 bases). The CDR3 runs to 16 residues. Germline V gives CDR1 KGHDR, CDR2 SFDVKD. Trimming shortened V by 2 bases and J by 5 bases, and 17 bases separated the two germline ends. Written as DNA, the CDR3 is TGTGCCACCAGTGATTCGGGACCCGGGGGTTGGGAGACCCAGTACTTC. Translation: CATSDSGPGGWETQYF.

This chain's CDR3 is CASSLDVTSPYEQFF. In nucleotides, the CDR3 is TGTGCCAGCAGCTTAGATGTGACTAGTCCTTATGAGCAGTTCTTC. This chain connects TRBV7-2 to TRBJ2-1; possible D gene TRBD2, 6 bases. The CDR3 consists of 15 residues. Trimming cost V 1 base and J 8 bases, with 15 bases left between them. Germline V gives CDR1 SGHTA, CDR2 FQGNSA.

The chain uses TRBV27 and TRBJ1-1; 7 positions agree with TRBD1. V was clipped by 5 bases and J by 0 bases; unmatched bases: 3. CDR3 size: 14 residues. Per germline, CDR1 MNHEY and CDR2 SMNVEV (reference sequence). CDR3: CASSRDRVNTEAFF. In nucleotides, the CDR3 is TGTGCCAGCAGTCGCGACAGGGTGAACACTGAAGCTTTCTTT.

The table lists this clone with a count of one. The chain employs TRBV5-3 and TRBJ1-3; 8 bases are shared with TRBD1. TRBV5-3 is placed among ORFs of uncertain function. The CDR3 is 15 residues long. The V gene end was trimmed by 4 bases and the J gene end by 4 bases; junction bases not matched to a gene: 7. The CDR3 DNA follows: TGTGCCAGAAGCCTCCCGACAGGGGTGGGAAACACCATATATTTT. Encoded protein: CARSLPTGVGNTIYF.

The chain carries TRBV23-1 and TRBJ1-5; TRBD1 matches at 9 bases. TRBV23-1 belongs to the ORF category, with a function that is uncertain. The J segment lost 2 bases and the V segment lost 6 bases, leaving 2 bases of the junction unmatched. The CDR3 extends over 14 amino acids. CDR3: CASRQGAGNQPQHF. The CDR3 bases are TGCGCCAGCAGACAGGGGGCAGGCAATCAGCCCCAGCATTTT.

The V gene is TRBV6-2 or TRBV6-3, the J gene TRBJ2-7; 16 nucleotides align to TRBD2. Germline CDR1 MNHEY, CDR2 SVGEGT. The J segment lost 0 bases and the V segment lost 2 bases, leaving 4 bases of the junction unmatched. The CDR3 runs 18 residues. CDR3 amino acids: CASSYPGTSGRDSYEQYF. The CDR3 DNA reads as TGTGCCAGCAGTTACCCGGGGACTAGCGGGAGGGACTCCTACGAGCAGTACTTC.

As DNA, the CDR3 is TGTGCCAGCAGCCTCTCCCCCTCCTACGAGCAGTACTTC. Translating it yields CASSLSPSYEQYF. The chain uses TRBV3-1 (or the pseudogene TRBV3-2) and TRBJ2-7; D call uncertain. CDR3 length: 13 amino acids. Germline V CDR1 and CDR2: LGHDT, YNNKEL (reference sequence). Trimming left V 4 bases short and J 0 bases short, with 7 bases between.

This clone turned up a few times. The chain recombines TRBV5-3 with TRBJ1-5; 8 bases line up with TRBD1. TRBV5-3 is an ORF; its function is uncertain. The CDR3 is 17 amino acids. Losses at the gene ends were 2 bases for V and 1 base for J; bases not matched to a gene: 8. CDR3: CARSLVQGASSNQPQHF. CDR3 bases: TGTGCCAGAAGCTTAGTTCAGGGGGCAAGCAGCAATCAGCCCCAGCATTTT.

The J gene is TRBJ1-5, the V gene TRBV6-2 or TRBV6-3; 8 nucleotides agree with TRBD1. The CDR3 loop spans 15 amino acids. V dropped 6 bases and J dropped 6; count of bases not matched to a gene: 10. Germline values: CDR1 MNHEY, CDR2 SVGEGT. CDR3 residues: CASSHPGQGGQPQHF. In DNA form, the CDR3 reads TGTGCCAGCAGCCACCCAGGACAGGGTGGTCAGCCCCAGCATTTT.

The V gene is TRBV12-3 or TRBV12-4, the J gene TRBJ1-3; D remains ambiguous. V lost 6 bases to trimming and J lost 0 bases, with 6 bases between them. The CDR3 has 13 residues. CDR3 loop: CASSLVSGNTIYF. DNA for the CDR3: TGTGCCAGCAGCCTCGTCTCTGGAAACACCATATATTTT.

The chain couples TRBV5-5 to TRBJ1-5; D might be TRBD1 (6 bases). The CDR3 is 18 residues long. Germline assignment: CDR1 SGHKS and CDR2 YYEKEE (reference sequence). Trimming took 0 bases from V and 0 from J, leaving 16 bases between them. CDR3 sequence reads: CASSLAFGGPYSNQPQHF. The CDR3 coding sequence is TGTGCCAGCAGCTTGGCCTTCGGGGGGCCTTATAGCAATCAGCCCCAGCATTTT.

This rearrangement joins TRBV10-3 to TRBJ2-1, with TRBD1 matching 9 bases. There are 16 residues in the CDR3. The V gene end was trimmed by 3 bases and the J gene end by 4 bases; junction bases not matched to a gene: 7. Germline V gives CDR1 ENHRY, CDR2 SYGVKD. CDR3 in DNA: TGTGCCATCAGTGAAAAACGGGACAGGGATTACAATGAGCAGTTCTTC. It yields the protein CAISEKRDRDYNEQFF.

The chain carries TRBV5-8 and TRBJ1-6; 8 bases line up with TRBD1. V was pared by 0 bases and J by 6 bases, with 2 bases of the junction left unmatched. There are 15 residues in the CDR3. In germline, CDR1 is SGHTS, CDR2 YDEGEE. This CDR3 reads CASSLVDRGNSPLHF. The CDR3 DNA follows: TGTGCCAGCAGCTTGGTCGACAGGGGTAATTCACCCCTCCACTTT.

This chain uses TRBV10-3 with TRBJ2-1; D is perhaps TRBD1 (5 bases). Germline CDR1 is ENHRY and CDR2 is SYGVKD. The length of the CDR3 is 16 residues. V lost 3 bases, J lost 5 bases, and 17 bases lay in between. DNA of the CDR3: TGTGCCATCAGTGATGGTGATGGACATAAAGACAATGAGCAGTTCTTC. Translating gives CAISDGDGHKDNEQFF.

The chain recombines TRBV6-6 with TRBJ1-6; 7 nucleotides align to TRBD1. The trim removed 5 bases at V and 7 bases at J, leaving 11 bases unmatched. CDR3 size: 16 residues. Germline-derived CDR1 and CDR2 are MNHNY and SVGAGI (reference sequence). In DNA form, the CDR3 reads TGTGCCAGCAGTCTCCACGGACAGGACTTAAATTCACCCCTCCACTTT. It is translated as CASSLHGQDLNSPLHF.

Comments on this clone: The sample contains more than one DNA sequence encoding this CDR3. This chain joins TRBV18 and TRBJ1-1, with TRBD1 identical over 9 bases. Germline CDR1 KGHSH, CDR2 LQKENI. The CDR3 has 14 residues. The ends lost 3 bases at V and 1 base at J; junction bases unmatched: 0. In DNA form, the CDR3 reads TGTGCCAGCTCACCGGGACAGGGGAACACTGAAGCTTTCTTT. It yields the protein CASSPGQGNTEAFF.

The chain couples TRBV25-1 to TRBJ1-2; possible D gene TRBD1, 6 bases. The ends were cut back, 1 base at V and 4 bases at J, with 10 bases in the middle. CDR1 is MGHDK, CDR2 SYGVNS, per germline. CDR3 length: 14 amino acids. The CDR3 spells CASSEWGGAYGYTF. As DNA, the CDR3 is TGTGCCAGCAGTGAATGGGGGGGCGCCTATGGCTACACCTTC.

The chain links TRBV28 to TRBJ1-4; TRBD1 agrees at 7 bases. Germline CDR1 reads MDHEN; CDR2 reads SYDVKM. The V segment lost 4 bases and the J segment 0 bases; nucleotides outside the gene matches: 20. The CDR3 is 21 residues long. The CDR3 region has the DNA TGTGCCAGCAGTTCCCCCCGGGTAGGGGGCCCCGTTTTTGCAACTAATGAAAAACTGTTTTTT. Protein sequence: CASSSPRVGGPVFATNEKLFF.

This chain connects TRBV4-1 to TRBJ1-4, with D perhaps TRBD1 (6 bases). V was pared by 1 base and J by 1 base, with 22 bases between. The germline V gene has CDR1 MGHRA and CDR2 YSYEKL. The CDR3 totals 20 residues. Written as DNA, the CDR3 is TGCGCCAGCAGCCAAGCTCGGTTTTGGGGGCGCGATGAAACTAATGAAAAACTGTTTTTT. Protein product: CASSQARFWGRDETNEKLFF.

This chain links TRBV5-1 with TRBJ1-2, with D possibly matching TRBD1 (6 bases). Germline CDR1 and CDR2: SGHRS and YFSETQ. Trimming took off 0 bases at V and 3 bases at J, with 18 bases between the two ends. The CDR3 runs 17 residues. The CDR3 here is CASSLERSGDLYYGYTF. In DNA form, the CDR3 reads TGCGCCAGCAGCTTGGAGAGGTCAGGGGATTTGTACTATGGCTACACCTTC.

V and J are TRBV3-1 (or the pseudogene TRBV3-2) and TRBJ2-2; 7 bases align to TRBD1. Per the germline V gene, CDR1 is LGHDT and CDR2 is YNNKEL (reference sequence). The trim removed 2 bases at V and 3 bases at J, leaving 3 bases unmatched. CDR3 length equals 15 residues. The CDR3, as DNA: TGTGCCAGCAGCCAAAGAGGGGGCTACACCGGGGAGCTGTTTTTT. It encodes CASSQRGGYTGELFF.

The J gene is TRBJ2-7, the V gene TRBV28, with a weak D call TRBD2 (5 bases). The CDR3 runs to 11 residues. Trimming took 7 bases from V and 7 from J, leaving 11 bases between them. Germline assignment: CDR1 MDHEN and CDR2 SYDVKM. The CDR3 protein is CASTLREEQYF. Written as DNA, the CDR3 is TGTGCCAGCACCCTAAGGGAGGAGCAGTACTTC.

The chain combines TRBV19 with TRBJ2-7; 14 nucleotides match TRBD2. Germline loops: CDR1 LNHDA, CDR2 SQIVND (reference sequence). The junction had 7 bases not matched to a gene; V was cut back by 3 bases and J by 0 bases. CDR3 size: 18 residues. This chain's CDR3 is CASSIRPGTSGSSYEQYF. The DNA of the CDR3 is TGTGCCAGTAGTATTCGTCCCGGGACTAGCGGGAGCTCCTACGAGCAGTACTTC.

The CDR3 loop reads CSVEWTLNNEQFF. The CDR3 bases are TGCAGCGTTGAATGGACTCTGAACAATGAGCAGTTCTTC. This rearrangement joins TRBV29-1 to TRBJ2-1; possible D gene TRBD2, 5 bases. Between the trimmed V and J ends, which lost 2 bases and 5 bases, there was a span of 10 bases. Per the germline V gene, CDR1 is SQVTM and CDR2 is ANQGSEA. This CDR3 is built from 13 residues.

The gene calls are TRBV7-9 and TRBJ2-1; TRBD2 aligns across 10 bases. CDR1 SEHNR and CDR2 FQNEAQ come from the germline V gene (reference sequence). After removal of 4 bases from V and 5 bases from J, the junction contained 11 bases not matched to a gene. The CDR3 is made up of 17 amino acids. CDR3 in amino acids: CASSSRTGTSENNEQFF. CDR3 in DNA: TGTGCCAGCAGCTCTCGGACCGGGACTAGCGAGAACAATGAGCAGTTCTTC.

V gene TRBV19 combines with J gene TRBJ2-1, with D uncertain. The CDR3 has 14 amino acids. V was clipped by 5 bases and J by 5 bases, with 13 bases between them. CDR1 is LNHDA, CDR2 SQIVND, per germline (reference sequence). The CDR3 loop is CASSLQVSNNEQFF. The CDR3 DNA reads as TGTGCCAGTAGTTTGCAGGTTTCCAACAATGAGCAGTTCTTC.

This rearrangement joins TRBV24-1 to TRBJ2-4; TRBD1 is a possible D gene (6 bases). Germline loops: CDR1 KGHDR, CDR2 SFDVKD. Trimming removed 2 bases at V and 3 bases at J, with 10 bases between. This CDR3 has 15 amino acids. The CDR3 protein is CATSDYGRGKNIQYF. The CDR3 bases are TGTGCCACCAGTGATTATGGCAGGGGCAAAAACATTCAGTACTTC.

The J gene is TRBJ1-2, the V gene TRBV12-3 or TRBV12-4; no reliable D call. Trimming took 3 bases from V and 4 from J, leaving 9 bases between them. The length of the CDR3 is 13 residues. The CDR3 region has the DNA TGTGCCAGCAGTTTTCGGGGTGGCTATGGCTACACCTTC. Protein: CASSFRGGYGYTF.

The chain employs TRBV19 and TRBJ1-1, with unresolved D. The germline gives CDR1 LNHDA, CDR2 SQIVND (reference sequence). The V end was cut by 2 bases, the J end by 1 base, with 8 bases between. CDR3 length: 14 amino acids. The CDR3 reads CASSILTANTEAFF. The CDR3 bases are TGTGCCAGTAGTATACTCACAGCGAACACTGAAGCTTTCTTT. The whole variable domain, remainder taken from reference TRBV19 and TRBJ1-1, is DGGITQSPKYLFRKEGQNVTLSCEQNLNHDAMYWYRQDPGQGLRLIYYSQIVNDFQKGDIAEGYSVSREKKESFPLTVTSAQKNPTAFYLCASSILTANTEAFFGQGTRLTVV.

The genes are TRBV2 and TRBJ1-5, with 9 nucleotides matching TRBD1. The CDR3 length is 14 residues. The V gene end was trimmed by 5 bases and the J gene end by 5 bases; junction bases not matched to a gene: 4. Germline CDR1 reads SNHLY; CDR2 reads FYNNEI. CDR3 residues: CASSRDRDDQPQHF. The CDR3 bases are TGTGCCAGCAGTAGGGACAGGGACGATCAGCCCCAGCATTTT.